These 23 T cell receptor beta chains were all obtained from the same sample, sequenced in a study of T cell changes during pregnancy in multiple sclerosis. Sequencing used immunoSEQ multiplex PCR; TCRdb keeps in-frame clones, though not all of them. The sample lists some 52,000 clones, around 94% occurring once. The starting material was CD4+ T cells from peripheral blood mononuclear cells, obtained before pregnancy. These receptors all come from a female donor with multiple sclerosis, enrolled in a pregnancy study.

This clone was counted once. The gene calls are TRBV7-8 and TRBJ2-1; D perhaps matches TRBD2 (5 bases). Looked up from germline, CDR1 is SGHVS and CDR2 is FQNEAQ. V was clipped by 3 bases and J by 1 base, with 13 bases between them. This CDR3 region has 16 residues. The CDR3 loop reads CASSFRRGQSYNEQFF. DNA for the CDR3: TGTGCCAGCAGCTTTCGGAGAGGGCAATCCTACAATGAGCAGTTCTTC. The full variable domain, rest sourced from reference TRBV7-8 and TRBJ2-1, is GAGVSQSPRYKVAKRGQDVALRCDPISGHVSLFWYQQALGQGPEFLTYFQNEAQLDKSGLPSDRFFAERPEGSVSTLKIQRTQQEDSAVYLCASSFRRGQSYNEQFFGPGTRLTVL.

The CDR3 spells CSVELAGETQYF. CDR3 bases: TGCAGCGTTGAACTGGCGGGGGAGACCCAGTACTTC. This chain joins TRBV29-1 and TRBJ2-5; the D gene is possibly TRBD2 (6 bases). CDR3 length: 12 residues. CDR1 and CDR2 from the germline V gene are SQVTM and ANQGSEA. V was cut by 2 bases and J by 5 bases, with 9 bases left in between.

This rearrangement joins TRBV5-5 to TRBJ2-5; 8 bases fit TRBD2. The CDR3 runs to 14 residues. CDR1 and CDR2 (germline): SGHKS, YYEKEE (reference sequence). V lost 4 bases and J lost 1; bases outside the gene matches: 3. CDR3 nucleotide sequence: TGTGCCAGCAGCCCGGGGGGGACCCAAGAGACCCAGTACTTC. Encoded protein: CASSPGGTQETQYF.

The chain has TRBV6-1 and TRBJ1-1; D is unclear. V dropped 2 bases and J dropped 3 bases, with 7 bases sitting between them. The germline gives CDR1 MNHNS, CDR2 SASEGT. The CDR3 is 13 amino acids. In DNA, the CDR3 is TGTGCCAGCAGTGAACAGACATACACTGAAGCTTTCTTT. As protein: CASSEQTYTEAFF.

The rearrangement joins TRBV27 to TRBJ1-4; TRBD1 aligns across 11 bases. V was clipped by 8 bases and J by 7 bases; unmatched bases: 9. CDR1 and CDR2 from the germline V gene are MNHEY and SMNVEV (reference sequence). This CDR3 contains 15 residues. The CDR3 loop is CASAPTGTGGEKLFF. The CDR3 nucleotides are TGTGCCAGCGCGCCAACCGGGACAGGGGGTGAAAAACTGTTTTTT.

This chain links TRBV6-1 with TRBJ2-1, with 9 bases identical to TRBD1. This CDR3 is built from 14 residues. Germline V gene sequence: CDR1 MNHNS, CDR2 SASEGT. Trimming cost V 6 bases and J 9 bases; bases outside gene matches: 9. The CDR3 DNA follows: TGTGCCAGCAGAGCGCCGGGACAGGGTAGTGAGCAGTTCTTC. It is translated as CASRAPGQGSEQFF.

CDR3 nucleotide sequence: TGCGCCAGCAGTGAGCCAACGGCCGGGACAGGGAGCACCGGGGAGCTGTTTTTT. It encodes CASSEPTAGTGSTGELFF. The J gene is TRBJ2-2, the V gene TRBV10-2; 9 bases agree with TRBD1. CDR3 length equals 18 residues. V was clipped by 2 bases and J by 4 bases; unmatched bases: 11. Germline V gene lookup returns CDR1 WSHSY and CDR2 SAAADI.

V gene TRBV6-1 combines with J gene TRBJ2-2; no clear D. Germline V lookup: CDR1 MNHNS, CDR2 SASEGT. The CDR3 runs to 12 residues. Trimming left V 7 bases short and J 7 bases short, with 10 bases between. The CDR3 loop reads CASTDKVGELFF. DNA for the CDR3: TGTGCCAGCACAGACAAGGTCGGGGAGCTGTTTTTT.

V is TRBV5-1 and J is TRBJ2-6; D call uncertain. V was pared by 0 bases and J by 6 bases, with 4 bases between. Germline V lookup: CDR1 SGHRS, CDR2 YFSETQ. The CDR3 sequence is 13 residues long. Here the CDR3 reads CASSLGQANVLTF. In DNA, the CDR3 is TGCGCCAGCAGCTTGGGACAGGCCAACGTCCTGACTTTC.

The V call is TRBV19, the J call TRBJ1-3; 7 nucleotides line up with TRBD1. J lost 4 bases, V lost 6 bases, and 9 bases had no gene match. There are 15 residues in the CDR3. Germline CDR1 and CDR2: LNHDA and SQIVND (reference sequence). Here the CDR3 DNA reads TGTGCCAGTAGCGACCCCGGGACAGAAGGAAACACCATATATTTT. Its protein product is CASSDPGTEGNTIYF.

CDR3 sequence reads: CASSVRDRDVEQYF. CDR3 sequence (DNA): TGTGCCAGCAGCGTAAGGGACAGAGATGTAGAGCAGTACTTC. The rearrangement joins TRBV11-2 to TRBJ2-7, with 7 nucleotides matching TRBD1. Looked up from germline, CDR1 is SGHAT and CDR2 is FQNNGV. The CDR3 consists of 14 residues. Trimming removed 5 bases from V and 7 bases from J; junction bases left unmatched: 11. The whole variable domain, filled in from reference TRBV11-2 and TRBJ2-7, reads EAGVAQSPRYKIIEKRQSVAFWCNPISGHATLYWYQQILGQGPKLLIQFQNNGVVDDSQLPKDRFSAERLKGVDSTLKIQPAKLEDSAVYLCASSVRDRDVEQYFGPGTRLTVT.

The V call is TRBV7-8, the J call TRBJ2-7; 8 positions match TRBD1. The CDR3 covers 15 residues. The V segment lost 1 base and the J segment 4 bases; nucleotides outside the gene matches: 6. Germline V gives CDR1 SGHVS, CDR2 FQNEAQ. Written as DNA, the CDR3 is TGTGCCAGCAGCTTAGAGGCCAGGGGGCTATACGAGCAGTACTTC. Translated: CASSLEARGLYEQYF.

The J gene is TRBJ2-5, the V gene TRBV29-1; 9 positions agree with TRBD1. Germline V gives CDR1 SQVTM, CDR2 ANQGSEA. This CDR3 is built from 15 residues. The V gene end was trimmed by 3 bases and the J gene end by 2 bases; junction bases not matched to a gene: 7. The CDR3 sequence is CSVEVTGGGQETQYF. The CDR3 nucleotides are TGCAGCGTTGAGGTGACAGGGGGAGGTCAAGAGACCCAGTACTTC.

V is TRBV5-1 and J is TRBJ1-3, with D perhaps TRBD1 (5 bases). The CDR3 has 14 residues. Germline V gene sequence: CDR1 SGHRS, CDR2 YFSETQ. The V end lost 0 bases, the J end lost 4 bases, and 8 bases lay between the germline ends. Here the CDR3 DNA reads TGCGCCAGCAGCTTGGACAGGCCCGGAAACACCATATATTTT. Its translation is CASSLDRPGNTIYF.

This chain connects TRBV19 to TRBJ2-6; perhaps TRBD1 as D (5 bases). CDR1 is LNHDA, CDR2 SQIVND, per germline (reference sequence). The CDR3 extends over 17 amino acids. Trimming left V 2 bases short and J 0 bases short, with 11 bases between. In nucleotides, the CDR3 is TGTGCCAGTAGTATATCCCCCCAGGGCTCTGGGGCCAACGTCCTGACTTTC. Protein: CASSISPQGSGANVLTF.

The V gene is TRBV6-6, the J gene TRBJ2-7; 13 bases are a match to TRBD2. The CDR3 totals 15 residues. Trimming at V came to 6 bases and at J to 6 bases, leaving 8 bases not matched to a gene. Germline values: CDR1 MNHNY, CDR2 SVGAGI (reference sequence). The CDR3 DNA reads TGTGCCAGCAGACCCCGGACTAGCGGGAGCGGCGAGCAGTACTTC. Its protein is CASRPRTSGSGEQYF.

The chain has TRBV5-1 and TRBJ1-2, with D possibly matching TRBD1 (5 bases). This CDR3 is built from 16 residues. Germline V gives CDR1 SGHRS, CDR2 YFSETQ. V shed 4 bases and J shed 2 bases, with 18 bases lying between them. The DNA of the CDR3 is TGCGCCAGCAGCCCAGGCAGGGCTAGTCTCAACTATGGCTACACCTTC. This encodes CASSPGRASLNYGYTF.

The chain employs TRBV25-1 and TRBJ2-7, with TRBD2 matching 9 bases. Germline trimming cut 3 bases from V and 5 bases from J; bases unmatched to any gene: 11. The germline V gene encodes CDR1 MGHDK and CDR2 SYGVNS. The CDR3 is made up of 16 amino acids. This CDR3 reads CASSDPVAGARDEQYF. In DNA form, the CDR3 reads TGTGCCAGCAGTGACCCCGTAGCGGGAGCTCGCGACGAGCAGTACTTC.

The chain employs TRBV2 and TRBJ2-5, with D possibly TRBD2 on 6 matching bases. CDR1 and CDR2 (germline): SNHLY, FYNNEI. V was shortened by 7 bases and J by 5 bases, with 20 bases between the two germline ends. The CDR3 runs to 15 residues. The CDR3: CASTHPWVAEETQYF. CDR3 coding DNA: TGTGCCAGCACACACCCGTGGGTAGCGGAGGAGACCCAGTACTTC. Together with reference TRBV2 and TRBJ2-5, the CDR3 gives the full variable domain: EPEVTQTPSHQVTQMGQEVILRCVPISNHLYFYWYRQILGQKVEFLVSFYNNEISEKSEIFDDQFSVERPDGSNFTLKIRSTKLEDSAMYFCASTHPWVAEETQYFGPGTRLLVL.

This clone was seen a handful of times. The chain employs TRBV4-3 and TRBJ2-1; 14 nucleotides match TRBD2. This CDR3 contains 17 residues. Germline CDR1 and CDR2: LGHNA and YSLEER. V was clipped by 1 base and J by 8 bases; unmatched bases: 7. CDR3 protein: CASSQAGTSGSGDEQFF. DNA of the CDR3: TGCGCCAGCAGCCAAGCCGGGACTAGCGGGAGTGGCGATGAGCAGTTCTTC.

This clone showed up just a few times. The chain recombines TRBV11-2 with TRBJ2-3, with TRBD2 as a possible D gene (6 bases). The CDR3 length is 18 residues. V lost 0 bases to trimming and J lost 0 bases, with 16 bases between them. Looked up from germline, CDR1 is SGHAT and CDR2 is FQNNGV. For the CDR3, the DNA is TGTGCCAGCAGCTTAGAGGTTGGGCTAGCGCGGAGCACAGATACGCAGTATTTT. Translated: CASSLEVGLARSTDTQYF.

This chain links TRBV30 with TRBJ1-2; the D is unclear. Germline V gene data show CDR1 as GTSNPN and CDR2 as SVGIG (reference sequence). The V end was cut by 2 bases, the J end by 4 bases, with 8 bases between. The CDR3 sequence is 12 residues long. The CDR3 region has the DNA TGTGCCTGGAGTCCTGGAGGCTATGGCTACACCTTC. The encoded protein is CAWSPGGYGYTF.

This clone occurred a few times. V usage is TRBV30 and J usage is TRBJ2-6; D remains unclear. From germline, CDR1 is GTSNPN and CDR2 SVGIG (reference sequence). CDR3 length equals 13 residues. Trimming left V 4 bases short and J 1 base short, with 5 bases between. The chain's CDR3 is CAWTVSGANVLTF. As DNA, the CDR3 is TGTGCCTGGACCGTGTCTGGGGCCAACGTCCTGACTTTC.